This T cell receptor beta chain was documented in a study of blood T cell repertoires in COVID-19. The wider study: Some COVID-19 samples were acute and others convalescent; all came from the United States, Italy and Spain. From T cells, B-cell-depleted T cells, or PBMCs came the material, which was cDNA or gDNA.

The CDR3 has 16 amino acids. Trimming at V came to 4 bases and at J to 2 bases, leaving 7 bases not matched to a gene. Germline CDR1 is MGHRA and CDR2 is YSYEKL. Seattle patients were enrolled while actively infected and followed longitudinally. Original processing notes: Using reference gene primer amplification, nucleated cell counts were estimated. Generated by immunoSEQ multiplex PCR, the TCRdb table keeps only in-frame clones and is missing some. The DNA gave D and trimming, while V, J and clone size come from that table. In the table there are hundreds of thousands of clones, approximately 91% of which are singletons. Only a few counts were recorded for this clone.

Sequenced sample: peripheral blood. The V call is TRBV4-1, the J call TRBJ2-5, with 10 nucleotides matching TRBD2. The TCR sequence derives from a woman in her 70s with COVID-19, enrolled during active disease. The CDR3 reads CASSPVPGLAQETQYF. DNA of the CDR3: TGCGCCAGCAGCCCCGTACCGGGACTAGCGCAAGAGACCCAGTACTTC.